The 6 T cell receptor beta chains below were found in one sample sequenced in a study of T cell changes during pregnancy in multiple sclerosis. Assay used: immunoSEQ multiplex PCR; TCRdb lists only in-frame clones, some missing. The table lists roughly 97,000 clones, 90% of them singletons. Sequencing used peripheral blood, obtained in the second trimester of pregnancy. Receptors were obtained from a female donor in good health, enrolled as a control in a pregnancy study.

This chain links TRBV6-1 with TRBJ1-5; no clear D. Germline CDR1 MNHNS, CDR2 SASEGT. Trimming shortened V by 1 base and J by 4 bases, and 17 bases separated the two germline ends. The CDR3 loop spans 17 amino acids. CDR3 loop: CASSEVGTLGANQPQHF. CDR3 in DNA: TGTGCCAGCAGTGAAGTAGGCACTCTAGGTGCTAATCAGCCCCAGCATTTT.

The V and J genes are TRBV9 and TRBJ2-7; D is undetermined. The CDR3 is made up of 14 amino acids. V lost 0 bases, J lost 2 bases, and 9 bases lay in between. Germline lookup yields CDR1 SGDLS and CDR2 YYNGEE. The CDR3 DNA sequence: TGTGCCAGCAGCGTAGGTTCTACCCCCTACGAGCAGTACTTC. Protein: CASSVGSTPYEQYF. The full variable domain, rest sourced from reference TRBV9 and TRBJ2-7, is DSGVTQTPKHLITATGQRVTLRCSPRSGDLSVYWYQQSLDQGLQFLIQYYNGEERAKGNILERFSAQQFPDLHSELNLSSLELGDSALYFCASSVGSTPYEQYFGPGTRLTVT.

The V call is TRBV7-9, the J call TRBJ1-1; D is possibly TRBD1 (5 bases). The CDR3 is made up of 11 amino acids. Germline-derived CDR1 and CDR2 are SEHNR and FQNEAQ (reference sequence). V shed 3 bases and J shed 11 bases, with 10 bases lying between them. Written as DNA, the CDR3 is TGTGCCAGCAGCTTGGGGGGGGATGCTTTCTTT. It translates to CASSLGGDAFF.

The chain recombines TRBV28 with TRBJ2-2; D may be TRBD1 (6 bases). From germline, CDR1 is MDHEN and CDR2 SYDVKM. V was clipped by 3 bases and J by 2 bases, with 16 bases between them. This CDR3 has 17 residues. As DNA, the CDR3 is TGTGCCAGCAGTTTGCCACCCGGGACACCCAACACCGGGGAGCTGTTTTTT. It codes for CASSLPPGTPNTGELFF.

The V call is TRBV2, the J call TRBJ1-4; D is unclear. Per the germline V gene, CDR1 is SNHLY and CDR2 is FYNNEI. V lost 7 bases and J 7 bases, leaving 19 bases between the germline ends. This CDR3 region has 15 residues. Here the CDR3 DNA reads TGTGCCAGCACTTTTAGGCGCCAGGCAAGTGAAAAACTGTTTTTT. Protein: CASTFRRQASEKLFF.

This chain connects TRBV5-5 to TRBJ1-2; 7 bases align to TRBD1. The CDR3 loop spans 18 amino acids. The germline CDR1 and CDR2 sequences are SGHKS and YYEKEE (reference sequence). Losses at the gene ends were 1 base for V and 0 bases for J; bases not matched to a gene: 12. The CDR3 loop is CASSLNADRVIPNYGYTF. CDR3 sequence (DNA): TGTGCCAGCAGCTTGAACGCCGACAGGGTAATTCCTAACTATGGCTACACCTTC.